The rows below give T cell receptor beta chains drawn from one sample of a study of cytomegalovirus exposure and HLA in healthy donors. Repertoires were generated with immunoSEQ multiplex PCR, while TCRdb's copy carries only in-frame clones and drops some. This sample has about 200,000 clones, with approximately 78% found just once. Sample: PBMCs. Receptor source: a man younger than 45 in good health and CMV-seronegative. Each CDR3 is given with its conserved first and last residue. A D gene is named only where the DNA matches it firmly. Rows may omit the clone size; those that give it use once, few, many or a size class.

>TRBJ2-7|-|TRBV11-2|TRBD1
CASSLGGQGGVIYEQYF
TGTGCCAGCAGCTTAGGGGGACAGGGGGGTGTTATCTACGAGCAGTACTTC
>TRBJ2-3|-|TRBV4-1|TRBD2
CASSHGLAGVSGTQYF
TGCGCCAGCAGCCACGGACTAGCGGGGGTCTCCGGGACGCAGTATTTT
>TRBJ1-4|-|TRBV15|-
CATSRDPVSGYNEKLFF
TGTGCCACCAGCAGAGATCCGGTTTCAGGGTATAATGAAAAACTGTTTTTT
>TRBJ2-5|-|TRBV6-5|-
CASSYSSNGETQYF
TGTGCCAGCAGTTACTCGAGCAATGGAGAGACCCAGTACTTC
>TRBJ2-7|-|TRBV6-5|-
CASSYSPGVISYEQYF
TGTGCCAGCAGTTACTCCCCCGGGGTGATCTCCTACGAGCAGTACTTC
>TRBJ2-7|-|TRBV15|TRBD1
CATSRVTPRTGDFGEQYF
TGTGCCACCAGCAGAGTTACCCCGAGGACAGGGGATTTCGGGGAGCAGTACTTC
>TRBJ1-4|few|TRBV28|-
CASSLSGEYGEKLFF
TGTGCCAGCAGTTTATCGGGGGAGTATGGGGAAAAACTGTTTTTT
>TRBJ1-1|-|TRBV6-5|TRBD1
CASRTGDFDTEAFF
TGTGCCAGTCGGACAGGGGATTTCGACACTGAAGCTTTCTTT
>TRBJ2-5|-|TRBV5-5|-
CASSLYQFSETQYF
TGTGCCAGCAGCCTATACCAATTCTCGGAGACCCAGTACTTC
>TRBJ1-6|-|TRBV4-1|-
CASSQDSGRYNSPLHF
TGCGCCAGCAGCCAAGATTCGGGGAGGTATAATTCACCCCTCCACTTT
>TRBJ2-5|-|TRBV28|TRBD1
CASSSRRTGQETQYF
TGTGCCAGCAGCTCAAGGCGGACAGGGCAAGAGACCCAGTACTTC
>TRBJ2-5|-|TRBV16|TRBD1
CASSQDLSTGGYQETQYF
TGTGCCAGCAGCCAAGATTTAAGTACAGGGGGTTACCAAGAGACCCAGTACTTC
>TRBJ2-7|few|TRBV7-9|-
CASKGPHEQYF
TGTGCCAGCAAGGGGCCGCACGAGCAGTACTTC
>TRBJ1-1|many|TRBV4-2|-
CASSHPFWRQTNTEAFF
TGTGCCAGCAGCCATCCTTTTTGGAGACAGACGAACACTGAAGCTTTCTTT
>TRBJ1-1|-|TRBV11-3|-
CASSFDRTKEAFF
TGTGCCAGCAGCTTTGATAGAACGAAGGAAGCTTTCTTT
>TRBJ2-7|-|TRBV27|-
CASSLRGGSYEQYF
TGTGCCAGCAGTTTAAGGGGGGGTAGCTACGAGCAGTACTTC
>TRBJ2-7|-|TRBV7-7|TRBD1
CASSLDQTGGRWYEQYF
TGTGCTAGCAGCTTAGATCAGACAGGGGGGCGATGGTACGAGCAGTACTTC
>TRBJ1-4|-|TRBV6-1|TRBD1
CASTQGAELFF
TGTGCCAGCACCCAGGGGGCTGAACTGTTTTTT
>TRBJ2-1|-|TRBV6-1|-
CASSESGVGEQFF
TGTGCCAGCAGTGAATCGGGGGTGGGTGAGCAGTTCTTC
>TRBJ1-2|-|TRBV28|-
CASSFLGSGYTF
TGTGCCAGCAGTTTCCTAGGTAGTGGCTACACCTTC
>TRBJ2-6|-|TRBV27|-
CASSPLAGANVLTF
TGTGCCAGCAGTCCTCTAGCTGGGGCCAACGTCCTGACTTTC
>TRBJ2-3|-|TRBV28|-
CASSLTLAVTDTQYF
TGTGCCAGCAGTTTAACGCTGGCGGTTACAGATACGCAGTATTTT
>TRBJ1-4|once|TRBV18|TRBD1
CASSPRTGPNEKLFF
TGTGCCAGCTCACCCCGGACAGGGCCTAATGAAAAACTGTTTTTT
>TRBJ1-1|-|TRBV10-2|TRBD1
CASSVEGARNTEAFF
TGCGCCAGCAGTGTGGAGGGGGCCAGAAACACTGAAGCTTTCTTT
>TRBJ1-2|-|TRBV28|TRBD1
CASSSQDRGKGYGYTF
TGTGCCAGCAGTTCCCAGGACAGGGGAAAGGGCTATGGCTACACCTTC
>TRBJ2-5|-|TRBV29-1|-
CSVDPSAGYNGGETQYF
TGCAGCGTTGACCCCTCCGCGGGGTATAACGGGGGAGAGACCCAGTACTTC
>TRBJ2-7|-|TRBV6-5|TRBD2
CASSPTSGAYEQYF
TGTGCCAGCAGCCCGACTAGCGGAGCCTACGAGCAGTACTTC
>TRBJ2-7|-|TRBV19|TRBD1
CASSNPYRGRNEQYF
TGTGCCAGTAGCAACCCTTACAGGGGGCGAAACGAGCAGTACTTC